Only one count was recorded for the clone carrying this T cell receptor beta chain. Its antigen remains unknown. The CDR3 is made up of 13 amino acids. Germline CDR1 is GTSNPN and CDR2 is SVGIG (reference sequence). With 2 bases clipped from V and 7 bases from J, the junction kept 4 bases outside the gene matches. Clones were sequenced by immunoSEQ multiplex PCR, and TCRdb holds only the in-frame ones, with some missing. The repertoire holds millions of clones, with approximately 95% as singletons. The data originate from a study of shared clonotypes between healthy human individuals. Findings of the study overall: It was the non-shared clonotypes that had lower generation probabilities than clonotypes shared by all four donors.

Sample: naive CD4+ T cells from PBMCs. The subset is: CD45RA+ positively selected. This TCR derives from a man in his late teens or twenties in good health. Some clones in this sample may be carry-over from other donors' samples. The V and J genes are TRBV30 and TRBJ2-2; 7 bases are a match to TRBD2. This CDR3 reads CAWSPGTIGELFF. The CDR3 DNA is TGTGCCTGGAGTCCAGGGACTATCGGGGAGCTGTTTTTT.